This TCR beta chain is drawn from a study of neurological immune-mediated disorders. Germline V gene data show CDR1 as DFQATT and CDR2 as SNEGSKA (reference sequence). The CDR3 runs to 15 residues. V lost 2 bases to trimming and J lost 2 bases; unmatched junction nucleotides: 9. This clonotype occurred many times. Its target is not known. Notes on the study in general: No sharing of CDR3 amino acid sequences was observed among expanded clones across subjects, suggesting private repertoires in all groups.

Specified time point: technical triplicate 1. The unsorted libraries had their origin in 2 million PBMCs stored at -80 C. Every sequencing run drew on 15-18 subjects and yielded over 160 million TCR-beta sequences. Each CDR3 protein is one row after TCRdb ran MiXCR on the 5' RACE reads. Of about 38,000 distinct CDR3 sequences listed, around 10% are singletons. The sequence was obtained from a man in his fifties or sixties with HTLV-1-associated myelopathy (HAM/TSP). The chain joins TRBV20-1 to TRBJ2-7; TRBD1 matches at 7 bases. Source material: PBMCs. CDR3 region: CSARSSTGSTYEQYF. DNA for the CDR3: TGCAGTGCTAGATCGTCGACAGGGTCAACCTACGAGCAGTACTTC.